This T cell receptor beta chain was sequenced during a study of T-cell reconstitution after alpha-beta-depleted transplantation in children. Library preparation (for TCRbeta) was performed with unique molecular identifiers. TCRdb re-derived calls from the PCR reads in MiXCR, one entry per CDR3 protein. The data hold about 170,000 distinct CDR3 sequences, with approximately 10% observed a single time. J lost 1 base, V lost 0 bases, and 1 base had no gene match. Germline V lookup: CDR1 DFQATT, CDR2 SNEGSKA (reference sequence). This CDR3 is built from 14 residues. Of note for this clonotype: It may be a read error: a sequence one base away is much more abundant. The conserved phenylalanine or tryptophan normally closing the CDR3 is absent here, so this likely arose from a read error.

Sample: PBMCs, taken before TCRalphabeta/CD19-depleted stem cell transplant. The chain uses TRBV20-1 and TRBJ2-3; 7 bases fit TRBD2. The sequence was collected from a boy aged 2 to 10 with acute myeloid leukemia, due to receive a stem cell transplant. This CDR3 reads CSARDLAGTDTQYL. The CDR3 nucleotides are TGCAGTGCTAGAGATCTAGCGGGCACAGATACGCAGTATTTG.